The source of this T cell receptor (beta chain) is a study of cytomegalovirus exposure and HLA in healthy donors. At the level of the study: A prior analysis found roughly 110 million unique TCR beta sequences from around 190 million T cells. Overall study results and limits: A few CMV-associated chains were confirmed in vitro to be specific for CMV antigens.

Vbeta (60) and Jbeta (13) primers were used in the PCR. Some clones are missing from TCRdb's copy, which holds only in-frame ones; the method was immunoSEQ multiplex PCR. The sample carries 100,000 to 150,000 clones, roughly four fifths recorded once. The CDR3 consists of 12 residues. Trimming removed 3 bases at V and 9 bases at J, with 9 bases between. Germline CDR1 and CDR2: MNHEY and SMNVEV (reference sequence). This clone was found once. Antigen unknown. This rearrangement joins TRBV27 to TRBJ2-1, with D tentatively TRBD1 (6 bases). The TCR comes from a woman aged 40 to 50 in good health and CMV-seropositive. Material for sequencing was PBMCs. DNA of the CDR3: TGTGCCAGCAGTTTGGGGGCAGGTGAGCAGTTCTTC. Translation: CASSLGAGEQFF.